This TCR beta chain is drawn from a study of blood T cell repertoires in COVID-19. Study-level information: T cells, B-cell-depleted T cells, or PBMCs supplied cDNA or gDNA.

How the authors handled the data: The authors estimated nucleated cell counts from reference gene primer amplification. Libraries were prepared by immunoSEQ multiplex PCR; TCRdb keeps only in-frame clonotypes and omits some of them. That table supplies the V and J calls and clone size; D and trimming were determined from the DNA. The sample records tens of thousands of clones, 89% being singletons. Concerning this clone itself: Mismatch with germline at one junction end may stem from a read error.

The CDR3 runs to 14 residues. Germline lookup yields CDR1 SNHLY and CDR2 FYNNEI. J is TRBJ2-5 and V is TRBV2; D may be TRBD2 (5 bases). The sequence came from a man aged 45-65 years with COVID-19, enrolled during active disease. The sequenced material came from peripheral blood. CDR3 amino acids: CARTKRAGQGTQYF. As DNA, the CDR3 is TGTGCCCGCACCAAAAGGGCGGGTCAAGGGACCCAGTACTTC.